A single sample gave rise to the 29 T cell receptor beta chains below, sequenced in a study of shared clonotypes between healthy human individuals. CD45RO-negative CD8 cells positively selected for CCR7 made up the naive population, which excluded terminally differentiated effector memory CD45RA+ cells. The table came from immunoSEQ multiplex PCR; TCRdb's copy has only in-frame clones and leaves some out. The sample shows about 550,000 clones, over 95% of them seen only once. Specimen: naive CD8+ T cells sorted from blood. The receptors come from a woman aged 25-40 years in good health.

This chain uses TRBV7-9 with TRBJ2-1; TRBD2 might be the D (6 bases). Trimming removed 3 bases at V and 4 bases at J, with 13 bases between. The length of the CDR3 is 15 residues. Per the germline V gene, CDR1 is SEHNR and CDR2 is FQNEAQ (reference sequence). CDR3 amino acids: CASSFGRDGYNEQFF. In DNA form, the CDR3 reads TGTGCCAGCAGCTTCGGGCGGGACGGATACAATGAGCAGTTCTTC.

This rearrangement joins TRBV29-1 to TRBJ2-3; no clear D gene. Germline assignment: CDR1 SQVTM and CDR2 ANQGSEA. The V and J ends lost 6 bases and 5 bases respectively, with 18 bases between them. The CDR3 covers 14 residues. CDR3 sequence reads: CSVALPRSLDTQYF. CDR3 bases: TGCAGCGTGGCTCTGCCGCGGTCATTAGATACGCAGTATTTT.

The V call is TRBV28, the J call TRBJ2-2; D possibly uses TRBD1 or TRBD2 (5 bases each). V lost 5 bases to trimming and J lost 5 bases, with 15 bases between them. CDR3 length: 15 residues. Germline V gene sequence: CDR1 MDHEN, CDR2 SYDVKM. DNA of the CDR3: TGTGCCAGCAGTCCTCGGACGGGGACGACCGGGGAGCTGTTTTTT. Amino acids: CASSPRTGTTGELFF.

V usage is TRBV15 and J usage is TRBJ1-1, with no clear D. CDR3 length: 13 amino acids. In germline, CDR1 is LNHNV, CDR2 YYDKDF (reference sequence). Trimming pared 2 bases from V and 7 bases from J, leaving 11 bases between. The CDR3: CATSRRHGIEAFF. Here the CDR3 DNA reads TGTGCCACCAGCAGACGCCATGGAATTGAAGCTTTCTTT.

The V and J genes are TRBV14 and TRBJ2-5; TRBD2 aligns across 12 bases. Germline assignment: CDR1 SGHDN and CDR2 FVKESK. J lost 5 bases, V lost 1 base, and 5 bases had no gene match. The CDR3 totals 16 residues. CDR3 bases: TGTGCCAGCAGCCAAGTCTCGGGACTAGCGGGTGAGACCCAGTACTTC. Its translation is CASSQVSGLAGETQYF.

The gene calls are TRBV13 and TRBJ2-5, with 12 positions matching TRBD2. The CDR3 runs 15 residues. V lost 5 bases, J lost 3 bases, and 4 bases stayed unmatched. Germline CDR1 PRHDT, CDR2 FYEKMQ (reference sequence). The CDR3 bases are TGTGCCAGCAGCCCGACTAGCGGGGGAAAAGAGACCCAGTACTTC. Translated, it gives CASSPTSGGKETQYF.

The chain combines TRBV7-8 with TRBJ1-1; 7 bases align to TRBD1. The CDR3 length is 16 residues. Trimming took 3 bases from V and 4 from J; bases not matched to a gene: 11. Germline lookup yields CDR1 SGHVS and CDR2 FQNEAQ. The CDR3 region has the DNA TGTGCCAGCAGCTTTTCCCCCGAGACAGGGACCACTGAAGCTTTCTTT. Translating gives CASSFSPETGTTEAFF.

CDR3 DNA: TGTGCCAGCAGGGGGATAGCGGGAGGTTGCGAGCAGTACTTC. The encoded protein is CASRGIAGGCEQYF. The genes are TRBV12-1 and TRBJ2-7; the DNA was not used to check the table's D call, TRBD2. TRBV12-1 is a pseudogene. The CDR3 length is 14 residues.

This sequence joins TRBV29-1 and TRBJ1-1; D gene uncertain. The CDR3 sequence is 16 residues long. Germline CDR1 reads SQVTM; CDR2 reads ANQGSEA. This chain's CDR3 is CGWISRTRGENTEAFF. In nucleotides, the CDR3 is TGCGGATGGATTAGCAGGACCCGAGGTGAGAACACTGAAGCTTTCTTT.

The chain couples TRBV5-4 to TRBJ2-1, with TRBD2 as a possible D gene (6 bases). Between the trimmed V and J ends, which lost 7 bases and 7 bases, there was a span of 15 bases. The CDR3 loop spans 13 amino acids. CDR1 SGHNT and CDR2 YYREEE come from the germline V gene (reference sequence). CDR3 in amino acids: CASQERGGNEQFF. In nucleotides, the CDR3 is TGTGCCAGCCAAGAGAGGGGAGGTAATGAGCAGTTCTTC.

The chain joins TRBV2 to TRBJ2-3; a possible D gene is TRBD2 (6 bases). Germline-derived CDR1 and CDR2 are SNHLY and FYNNEI. Deletions cut 6 bases from V and 6 bases from J, with 10 bases between. The CDR3 runs 12 residues. The CDR3 bases are TGTGCCAGCAGGGAGGGGAGGGATACGCAGTATTTT. Translating gives CASREGRDTQYF.

The table lists this clone with a count of one. V and J are TRBV20-1 and TRBJ2-3; D remains ambiguous. The germline V and J ends were trimmed by 1 base and 6 bases, with 5 bases remaining between them. The germline V gene has CDR1 DFQATT and CDR2 SNEGSKA (reference sequence). There are 11 residues in the CDR3. CDR3 sequence: CSARAVDTQYF. The CDR3 DNA is TGCAGTGCTAGAGCGGTGGATACGCAGTATTTT.

The gene calls are TRBV28 and TRBJ2-3; 10 positions match TRBD1. From germline, CDR1 is MDHEN and CDR2 SYDVKM. V trimming: 5 bases; J trimming: 4 bases; junction bases outside the gene matches: 15. The CDR3 has 18 amino acids. This CDR3 reads CASSGDRGMRREADTQYF. For the CDR3, the DNA is TGTGCCAGCAGTGGGGACAGGGGAATGAGAAGGGAAGCAGATACGCAGTATTTT.

The chain recombines TRBV10-2 with TRBJ1-5; D unclear. With 2 bases removed from V and 0 bases from J, the gap between germline ends came to 8 bases. CDR1 and CDR2 from the germline V gene are WSHSY and SAAADI. The length of the CDR3 is 15 residues. This CDR3 reads CASSEDGNSNQPQHF. CDR3 sequence (DNA): TGCGCCAGCAGTGAGGACGGTAATAGCAATCAGCCCCAGCATTTT.

V is TRBV28 and J is TRBJ2-2, with 7 bases identical to TRBD2. CDR3 length: 14 residues. Germline values: CDR1 MDHEN, CDR2 SYDVKM. Trimming took 6 bases from V and 6 from J; bases not matched to a gene: 7. The CDR3 nucleotides read TGTGCCAGCAGCATGGGGGGGGACGCCGGGGAGCTGTTTTTT. This encodes CASSMGGDAGELFF.

The V and J genes are TRBV27 and TRBJ1-1; 7 bases agree with TRBD1. Germline V gives CDR1 MNHEY, CDR2 SMNVEV (reference sequence). This CDR3 spans 13 amino acids. Trimming cost V 6 bases and J 4 bases; bases outside gene matches: 5. For the CDR3, the DNA is TGTGCCAGCAGACCGACAGGGATCACTGAAGCTTTCTTT. Protein sequence: CASRPTGITEAFF.

This sequence joins TRBV7-9 and TRBJ1-1; the match to TRBD1 covers 10 bases. Germline trimming cut 10 bases from V and 7 bases from J; bases unmatched to any gene: 12. CDR1 is SEHNR, CDR2 FQNEAQ, per germline (reference sequence). The CDR3 contains 14 residues. The CDR3, as DNA: TGTGCCACCAATAGACAGGGGGCGAAATTTGAAGCTTTCTTT. This codes for CATNRQGAKFEAFF.

J is TRBJ1-4 and V is TRBV4-2; D uncertain. From germline, CDR1 is LGHNA and CDR2 YNFKEQ. Trimming took 0 bases from V and 8 from J, leaving 22 bases between them. The CDR3 has 18 amino acids. The CDR3 loop reads CASSQEWLVEGFGEKLFF. DNA for the CDR3: TGTGCCAGCAGCCAAGAGTGGCTTGTCGAGGGTTTCGGCGAAAAACTGTTTTTT.

The rearrangement uses TRBV28 and TRBJ2-1, with a possible D match to TRBD2 (6 bases). Germline CDR1 MDHEN, CDR2 SYDVKM. Trimming cost V 2 bases and J 14 bases, with 13 bases left between them. The CDR3 spans 12 residues. The CDR3 region is CASSLIRLEKFF. The CDR3, as DNA: TGTGCCAGCAGTTTAATTAGACTAGAAAAGTTCTTC.

This chain connects TRBV4-1 to TRBJ1-4; TRBD1 matches 8 bases. V shed 6 bases and J 8 bases; nucleotides not matched to a gene: 8. The V gene's germline CDR1 is MGHRA and CDR2 YSYEKL. The CDR3 contains 14 residues. Here the CDR3 DNA reads TGCGCCAGCAGAGGGACAGGTAGAGAAGAAAAACTGTTTTTT. It codes for CASRGTGREEKLFF.

This chain links TRBV30 with TRBJ2-7; D remains ambiguous. Germline V gene data show CDR1 as GTSNPN and CDR2 as SVGIG (reference sequence). Trimming left V 8 bases short and J 4 bases short, with 15 bases between. This CDR3 comprises 12 residues. In DNA, the CDR3 is TGTGCCGCCCAGGTGGCGACTTACGAGCAGTACTTC. Translation gives CAAQVATYEQYF.

The chain recombines TRBV7-9 with TRBJ2-7; D is ambiguous. Germline V lookup: CDR1 SEHNR, CDR2 FQNEAQ (reference sequence). This CDR3 has 14 residues. V lost 4 bases to trimming and J lost 5 bases, with 15 bases between them. The CDR3 DNA is TGTGCCAGCAGCTCAATGCGGTTTCCCAACGAGCAGTACTTC. It yields the protein CASSSMRFPNEQYF.

V usage is TRBV28 and J usage is TRBJ2-5; D is unclear. Trimming cost V 3 bases and J 0 bases, with 5 bases left between them. Germline V gene sequence: CDR1 MDHEN, CDR2 SYDVKM. CDR3 length equals 13 residues. CDR3 nucleotides: TGTGCCAGCAGTTTCGCCAACCAAGAGACCCAGTACTTC. It codes for CASSFANQETQYF.

The chain is built from TRBV29-1 and TRBJ2-3; the D gene is possibly TRBD1 (5 bases). The CDR3 totals 14 residues. From germline, CDR1 is SQVTM and CDR2 ANQGSEA. Trimming took off 1 base at V and 2 bases at J, with 10 bases between the two ends. The DNA of the CDR3 is TGCAGCGTTGAAGTAGGGGTTAACACAGATACGCAGTATTTT. Residues: CSVEVGVNTDTQYF.

The V gene is TRBV6-1, the J gene TRBJ1-5, with D unclear. Trimming stripped 6 bases from V and 0 bases from J, with 9 bases between. Germline CDR1 and CDR2: MNHNS and SASEGT. This CDR3 spans 14 amino acids. The CDR3 loop reads CASRGVYSNQPQHF. The CDR3, as DNA: TGTGCCAGCAGAGGAGTATATAGCAATCAGCCCCAGCATTTT.

This chain uses TRBV9 with TRBJ2-1; no clear D. The CDR3 runs to 14 residues. The V end was cut by 0 bases, the J end by 4 bases, with 8 bases between. CDR1 and CDR2 (germline): SGDLS, YYNGEE. The CDR3 spells CASSVVSDYNEQFF. The CDR3 nucleotides are TGTGCCAGCAGCGTAGTGTCGGATTACAATGAGCAGTTCTTC.

The CDR3 loop is CSVLGSEQFF. The CDR3 nucleotides are TGCAGCGTTTTGGGCAGTGAGCAGTTCTTC. The chain is built from TRBV29-1 and TRBJ2-1; D remains ambiguous. Trimming shortened V by 5 bases and J by 9 bases, and 8 bases separated the two germline ends. The CDR3 is 10 amino acids. CDR1 and CDR2 from the germline V gene are SQVTM and ANQGSEA.

This chain uses TRBV19 with TRBJ2-2, with D perhaps matching TRBD2 (5 bases). The V end was cut by 7 bases, the J end by 5 bases, with 17 bases between. Per the germline V gene, CDR1 is LNHDA and CDR2 is SQIVND (reference sequence). The CDR3 length is 15 residues. CDR3 nucleotides: TGTGCCAGTACCCCTGCGCGGGTCGATACCGGGGAGCTGTTTTTT. Translating gives CASTPARVDTGELFF.

The gene calls are TRBV5-1 and TRBJ2-7; TRBD1 agrees at 8 bases. Looked up from germline, CDR1 is SGHRS and CDR2 is YFSETQ. CDR3 length equals 16 residues. After removal of 0 bases from V and 2 bases from J, the junction contained 7 bases not matched to a gene. The CDR3 DNA follows: TGCGCCAGCAGCTTGGCCGGGACAGGAATGACCTACGAGCAGTACTTC. Translating gives CASSLAGTGMTYEQYF.